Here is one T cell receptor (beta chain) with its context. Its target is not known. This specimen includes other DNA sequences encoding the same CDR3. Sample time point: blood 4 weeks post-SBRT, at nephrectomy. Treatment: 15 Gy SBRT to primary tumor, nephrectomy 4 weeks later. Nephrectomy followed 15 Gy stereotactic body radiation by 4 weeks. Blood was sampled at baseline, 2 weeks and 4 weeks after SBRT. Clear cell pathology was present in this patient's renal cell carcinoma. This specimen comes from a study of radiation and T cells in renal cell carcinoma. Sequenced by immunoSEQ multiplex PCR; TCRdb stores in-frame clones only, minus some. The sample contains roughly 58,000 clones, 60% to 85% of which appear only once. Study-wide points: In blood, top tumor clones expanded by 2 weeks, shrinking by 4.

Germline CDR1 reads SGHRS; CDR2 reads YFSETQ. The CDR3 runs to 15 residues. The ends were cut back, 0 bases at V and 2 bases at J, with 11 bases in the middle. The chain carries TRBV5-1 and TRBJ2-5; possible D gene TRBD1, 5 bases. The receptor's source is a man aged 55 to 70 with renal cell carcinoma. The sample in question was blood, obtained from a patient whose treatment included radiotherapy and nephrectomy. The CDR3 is CASSLAPGQQETQYF. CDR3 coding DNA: TGCGCCAGCAGCTTGGCCCCAGGACAACAAGAGACCCAGTACTTC.